The T cell receptor (beta chain) under discussion was sequenced for a study of cytomegalovirus exposure and HLA in healthy donors (TCRdb year 2017). About the full investigation: An earlier analysis of some 550 of the donors reported 250 to 300 Gb of sequence data and roughly 110 million unique TCR beta sequences from about 179 million T cells. Roughly 300 gigabases of sequencing data and around 80 million unique TCR sequences made up an early release that covered over 550 HLA-typed donors. The genetic ancestry cluster associated with self-reported Caucasian donors included 81% of the roughly 390 genotyped donors. The aim of the study was to test whether cataloging public T cell receptors could identify signatures of past pathogen exposure. Using immunosequencing, the study profiled T cell repertoires from about 620 subjects and related those repertoires to cytomegalovirus serostatus. Along with the approximately 600-subject first cohort, a separate validation cohort of over 90 different subjects was used. To predict cytomegalovirus infection status, the study combined high-throughput TCR immunosequencing, statistical association of individual TCRs with disease status, and machine learning. A later analysis re-analyzed previously published TCR beta repertoires from hundreds of donors and added high-resolution HLA genotyping to study TCR occurrence patterns. Rather than using new phenotypic data, the later analysis identified candidate immune exposures from TCR beta sequences and from how often those sequences occurred across donors. An earlier analysis of several hundred of the donors used high-throughput TCR beta sequencing to judge whether each TCR beta V gene segment behaved as functional or pseudogenic. Alongside the repertoire data, information on donor age, sex, ethnicity and CMV serostatus was compiled. Genome-wide SNP genotypes for about 65% of the 666 donors were used in a later genetic analysis, which treated that subset as a discovery cohort. Every discovery cohort repertoire had been produced on one sequencing platform. HLA typing covered class I and class II loci at four-digit resolution. Typing coverage varied by locus: 629-630 donors for A, B, C, DRB1 and DQB1; roughly 510 for DQA1; about 600 for DPA1; 400 to 480 for DPB1. About five DR-DQ haplotypes were treated as single units for association and clustering because of strong linkage in the cohort. Among several hundred genotyped donors of the cohort, an average of around 220,000 unique TCR beta nucleotide sequences was sequenced per donor, of which roughly 18% were non-productive.

Receptor amplification or capture employed the immunoSEQ multiplex PCR assay. For the multiplex PCR, a mixture combining 60 forward primers for TCR Vbeta segments and 13 reverse primers for TCR Jbeta segments was used. The CDR3 region of rearranged TCR beta genes was amplified from genomic DNA with a multiplex PCR assay. The Illumina HiSeq System was used to sequence the amplified TCR beta libraries as 87-base-pair reads. The study's processing was this. A later analysis tallied tens of millions of unique TCR beta chains across the approximately 670 repertoires, and some 10 million of those chains were shared by two or more donors. A nearest-neighbor algorithm error-corrected the raw reads and collapsed the reads into unique sequences, merging closely related sequences to remove PCR and sequencing errors. To assign V, D and J gene segments, CDR3 sequences were aligned to IMGT reference sequences. For a sequence to be retained, at least a six-nucleotide match to both a V gene segment and a J gene segment was required. Rearrangements were called productive when the CDR3 lacked stop codons and stayed in frame with V and J; all others were non-productive. Following IMGT convention, CDR3 was defined as the stretch from the second conserved V-encoded cysteine to the conserved J-encoded phenylalanine. Sequences without an unambiguous match to a single V gene segment were excluded from the earlier analysis of approximately 560 of the donors. An earlier analysis of approximately 590 of the donors called V segments functional above 56.7% productive rearrangements and segregating when the between-donor standard deviation exceeded 5%. A statistical classification framework was built for diagnosing cytomegalovirus status from the catalog of TCR beta chain sequences. In a later analysis, TCR nucleotide sequences were compared against IMGT/GENE-DB human TR gene sequences so that V and J genes could be assigned. In a later analysis, CDR3 sequences and most-parsimonious VDJ recombination scenarios were assigned using the TCRdist pipeline. A later analysis defined each TCR beta chain by its CDR3 amino acid sequence plus V-gene family, and excluded reads lacking a unique V-gene family. In a later analysis, 500 to 700 highly shared, low-generation-probability nucleotide sequences were removed to address suspected cross-contamination and a sequencing artifact. A later analysis calculated a clonal expansion index for each public chain from normalized within-repertoire ranks of inferred template counts. A later analysis computed generation probabilities with a VDJ recombination model fitted to out-of-frame rearrangements, and checked the results against IGoR. A later analysis scored TCR-TCR, TCR-HLA and TCR-CMV co-occurrence with hypergeometric tests, applying a repertoire-size bias correction to TCR pairs. False discovery rates were estimated in a later analysis by permuting HLA or CMV assignments 20 times. In a later analysis, co-occurring TCRs were grouped with DBSCAN, and TCRdist sequence similarity was added when clustering was performed within HLA-allele-positive subsets. Repertoires with fewer than 30,000 or more than 120,000 public chains, plus five repertoires with anomalous nucleotide sharing, were excluded from co-occurrence clustering. Imported from immuneACCESS, the table was reduced by TCRdb to in-frame sequences with V and J called. These copies leave out some clones; in studies compared against another copy, an unresolved V gene accounts for under half, and the cause of the remainder is not known. The V and J calls and clone size come from that table; D and trimming were worked out from the DNA. The sample yields some 180,000 clones; around four fifths were counted once. The ten largest clones take up over 1.5% of the sample.

Comment on this clone: Its antigen target is currently unknown. No base qualities exist here, and no much larger clone lies one base off it.

The full study reports these points: In an earlier analysis of around 600 of the donors, most TCR beta V segments appeared in productive rearrangements about 90% or about 30% of the time, broadly matching IMGT annotations. According to a later analysis, parvovirus B19, influenza, CMV and Epstein-Barr virus appeared linked to several top co-occurrence clusters. The authors suggested that the approach could potentially be generalized to other disease states and immunological phenotypes. Assigning TCR associations to individual alleles was difficult when HLA alleles, especially DR and DQ, strongly co-occurred. Because HLA typing was unavailable for some donors at each locus, only the typed subset was used in association tests. Correlated functional status among segregating V segments might reflect linkage disequilibrium, but an unknown experimental factor could not be ruled out. The presence/absence analyses assumed that sequencing depth was roughly uniform across donors, and that assumption may not be true. Most TCR sequences were seen in very few donors, while some public TCRs were found in many individuals. Because counts were too low, about 18 rarely observed V segments, including chromosome 9 orphons, were excluded from the earlier analysis of around 640 of the donors. Three of the identified cytomegalovirus-associated TCR beta chains were confirmed in vitro to be specific for cytomegalovirus antigens. The only immune exposure information available for the cohort was CMV serostatus. In a later analysis, HLA-associated TCR beta chains were found to be more clonally expanded and to have lower generation probabilities than equally common non-associated chains. A cluster of highly shared sequence variants was judged likely to represent a technical artifact of the sequencing pipeline. In a later analysis, the rate of TCR association differed among HLA loci, with DRB1 alleles having the most associated TCRs and HLA-C alleles having the fewest. V-gene and J-gene trimming of TCR beta chains was associated with a missense DCLRE1C variant in a later genetic analysis, and the association was replicated in an independent cohort. The classifier was reported to diagnose cytomegalovirus status with high specificity and sensitivity in both the original cohort and the validation cohort. A later genetic analysis reported fewer N-insertions in productive TCRs among donors in an Asian-associated ancestry cluster than the roughly 700-donor mean. In a later analysis, most CMV-associated TCR beta chains were found to appear HLA-restricted, with HLA associations seemingly driven largely by CMV exposure. A further reported finding was that TCR beta sequences accurately predicted the HLA-A and HLA-B alleles for most subjects in the first cohort. Specific HLA alleles were associated with over 15,000 TCR beta sequences at a false discovery rate of 0.05 in a later analysis. A total of fewer than 200 TCR beta chains were listed by the study as associated with cytomegalovirus. This cohort had only TCR beta chains sequenced, and the lack of alpha or paired-chain data limited which features could be detected.

The cohort consisted of hundreds of healthy bone marrow donors. At the time of sampling, every cohort member was nominally healthy, though immune exposures that went unrecorded were likely present. The donor tested CMV seropositive and was one of the 289 seropositive cohort members. Each donor provided a peripheral blood sample, and peripheral blood mononuclear cells were used for TCR beta sequencing. The Qiagen DNeasy Blood Extraction Kit was used to extract genomic DNA from the blood cell samples. This receptor was taken from a man aged 40-55 years in good health and CMV-seropositive. The sequencing sample was made of PBMCs.

The nucleotides are TGTGCCTGGAGCAACCTCCGGAGGACTGAAGCTTTCTTT. It is translated as CAWSNLRRTEAFF. The V and J segments used are TRBV30 and TRBJ1-1; too little of a D gene remains to name it. Measured from the cysteine to the phenylalanine, the CDR3 is 13 residues long. The sequence is cut down to CDR3 DNA, 39 bases in frame from base 1. V was cut back by 3 bases and J by 5 bases, leaving a gap of 13 bases between them. From a lookup of the germline V gene (reference sequence), CDR1 and CDR2 are GTSNPN and SVGIG.